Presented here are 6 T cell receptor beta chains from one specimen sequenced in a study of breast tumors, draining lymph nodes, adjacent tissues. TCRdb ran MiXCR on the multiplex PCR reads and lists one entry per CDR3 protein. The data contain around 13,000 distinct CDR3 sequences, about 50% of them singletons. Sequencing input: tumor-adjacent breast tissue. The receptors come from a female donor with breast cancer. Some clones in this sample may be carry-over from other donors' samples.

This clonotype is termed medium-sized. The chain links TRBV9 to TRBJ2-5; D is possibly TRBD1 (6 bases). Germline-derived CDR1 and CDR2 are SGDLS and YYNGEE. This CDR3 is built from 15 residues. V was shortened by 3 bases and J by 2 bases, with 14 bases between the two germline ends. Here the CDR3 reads CASSASGTIQETQYF. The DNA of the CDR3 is TGTGCCAGCAGCGCCAGTGGGACAATTCAAGAGACCCAGTACTTC.

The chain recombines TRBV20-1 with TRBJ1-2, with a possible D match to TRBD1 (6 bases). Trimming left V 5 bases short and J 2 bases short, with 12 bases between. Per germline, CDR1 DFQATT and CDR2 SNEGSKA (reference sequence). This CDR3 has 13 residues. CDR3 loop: CSADDRSNYGYTF. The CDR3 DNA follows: TGCAGTGCTGATGACAGGAGCAACTATGGCTACACCTTC.

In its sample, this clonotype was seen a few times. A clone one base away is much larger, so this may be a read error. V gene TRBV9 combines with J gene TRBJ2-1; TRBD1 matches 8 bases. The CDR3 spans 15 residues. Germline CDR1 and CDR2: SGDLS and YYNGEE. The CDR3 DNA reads TGTGCCAACACTCCAGGGGGCGCATCCTACCATGAGCAGCTCTTC. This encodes CANTPGGASYHEQLF.

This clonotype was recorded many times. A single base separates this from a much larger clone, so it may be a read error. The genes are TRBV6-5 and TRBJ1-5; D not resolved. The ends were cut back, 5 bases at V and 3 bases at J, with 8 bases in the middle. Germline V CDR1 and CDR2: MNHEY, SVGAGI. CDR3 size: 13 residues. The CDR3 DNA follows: TGTGCCAGCAGTCCAGTTGACAATCAGCCCCAGCATTTT. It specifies CASSPVDNQPQHF.

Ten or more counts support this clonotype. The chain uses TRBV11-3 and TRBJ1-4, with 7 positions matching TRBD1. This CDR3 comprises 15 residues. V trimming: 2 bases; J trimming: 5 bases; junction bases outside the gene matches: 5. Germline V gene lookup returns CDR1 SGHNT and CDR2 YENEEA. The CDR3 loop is CASSLLRDSNEKLFF. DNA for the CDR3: TGTGCCAGCAGCTTACTCCGGGACAGCAATGAAAAACTGTTTTTT.

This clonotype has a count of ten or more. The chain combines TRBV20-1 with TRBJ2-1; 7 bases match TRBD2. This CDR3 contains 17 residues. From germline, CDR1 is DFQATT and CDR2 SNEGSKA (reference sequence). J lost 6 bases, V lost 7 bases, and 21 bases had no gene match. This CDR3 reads CSVPHRLAGPVSNEQFF. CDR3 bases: TGCAGTGTTCCTCATAGATTAGCGGGCCCCGTTTCCAATGAGCAGTTCTTC.